These 32 T cell receptor beta chains came from one sample sequenced in a study of blood T cell repertoires in COVID-19. Assay used: immunoSEQ multiplex PCR; TCRdb lists only in-frame clones, some missing. The profile shows 110,000 or so clones, around 89% of them singletons. Input material: peripheral blood. Receptor source: a human donor with acute or convalescent COVID-19. The donor label of this sample is uncertain.

The chain links TRBV27 to TRBJ1-4; 7 nucleotides align to TRBD1. The CDR3 sequence is 16 residues long. Trimming cost V 8 bases and J 7 bases; bases outside gene matches: 16. CDR1 and CDR2 (germline): MNHEY, SMNVEV (reference sequence). The CDR3 here is CASRQGGGGFFEKLFF. For the CDR3, the DNA is TGTGCCAGCCGACAGGGTGGGGGAGGTTTTTTTGAAAAACTGTTTTTT.

V usage is TRBV5-4 and J usage is TRBJ2-5; weak D call: TRBD1 (6 bases). This CDR3 has 14 residues. Germline CDR1 reads SGHNT; CDR2 reads YYREEE (reference sequence). V lost 4 bases and J lost 2, with 12 bases in between. The CDR3 here is CASSPGQLQETQYF. CDR3 bases: TGTGCCAGCAGCCCTGGACAGCTTCAAGAGACCCAGTACTTC.

The V gene is TRBV6-1, the J gene TRBJ1-5; 9 bases map to TRBD1. This CDR3 comprises 16 residues. J gave up 2 bases and V 2 bases, and 4 bases lay outside the gene matches. Germline V gene data show CDR1 as MNHNS and CDR2 as SASEGT. The CDR3 coding sequence is TGTGCCAGCAGTGAATCAACAGGGGGCCGCAATCAGCCCCAGCATTTT. It encodes CASSESTGGRNQPQHF.

Comment on this clone: Different DNA sequences within this sample yield the same CDR3. The chain links TRBV5-4 to TRBJ2-1; the match to TRBD2 covers 8 bases. J was trimmed by 7 bases and V by 4 bases; bases with no gene match: 4. From germline, CDR1 is SGHNT and CDR2 YYREEE (reference sequence). This CDR3 contains 13 residues. Here the CDR3 DNA reads TGTGCCAGCAGCCTGCGGGGGGCTAATGAGCAGTTCTTC. This translates into CASSLRGANEQFF.

V is TRBV10-3 and J is TRBJ2-1; 7 bases map to TRBD1. Per the germline V gene, CDR1 is ENHRY and CDR2 is SYGVKD. The V and J ends lost 4 bases and 9 bases, in that order; junction bases with no gene match: 12. This CDR3 spans 15 amino acids. The CDR3 is CAISAGGWLLREQFF. The CDR3 coding sequence is TGTGCCATCAGTGCAGGGGGATGGTTACTTCGTGAGCAGTTCTTC.

This rearrangement joins TRBV10-3 to TRBJ1-2; 7 nucleotides agree with TRBD1. Germline V gene lookup returns CDR1 ENHRY and CDR2 SYGVKD. Trimming took 0 bases from V and 8 from J; bases not matched to a gene: 9. This CDR3 comprises 15 residues. The CDR3 DNA sequence: TGTGCCATCAGTGAGTCAGGGACAGTTGGTTCCGGCTACACCTTC. Protein sequence: CAISESGTVGSGYTF.

This chain connects TRBV24-1 to TRBJ2-7, with D possibly being TRBD1 (5 bases). The CDR3 runs 13 residues. Per germline, CDR1 KGHDR and CDR2 SFDVKD. V was trimmed by 4 bases and J by 4 bases, leaving 10 bases between them. CDR3 sequence reads: CATSDPNRYEQYF. The CDR3 DNA reads TGTGCCACCAGTGACCCCAACAGGTACGAGCAGTACTTC.

The DNA for the CDR3 is TGCAGTGCTTACAGGGGGTCACCCCTCCACTTT. Translation gives CSAYRGSPLHF. This chain connects TRBV20-1 to TRBJ1-6; 8 bases fit TRBD1. CDR1 is DFQATT and CDR2 is SNEGSKA in the germline V gene (reference sequence). Trimming took 5 bases from V and 10 from J; bases not matched to a gene: 1. This CDR3 has 11 residues.

Sample share makes this clone medium-sized. This chain links TRBV4-1 with TRBJ1-4, with D unclear. The CDR3 sequence is 14 residues long. Germline V CDR1 and CDR2: MGHRA, YSYEKL. Trimming pared 5 bases from V and 8 bases from J, leaving 15 bases between. CDR3 region: CASSLSGIWEKLFF. CDR3 DNA sequence: TGCGCCAGCAGCTTAAGCGGGATCTGGGAAAAACTGTTTTTT.

The chain uses TRBV7-9 and TRBJ1-1, with D possibly matching TRBD1 (5 bases). Trimming removed 5 bases from V and 0 bases from J, with 16 bases in between. This CDR3 comprises 16 residues. Looked up from germline, CDR1 is SEHNR and CDR2 is FQNEAQ (reference sequence). The CDR3: CASSRRSQVMNTEAFF. The DNA for the CDR3 is TGTGCCAGCAGCCGTCGCTCACAGGTGATGAACACTGAAGCTTTCTTT.

The rearrangement links TRBV6-6 to TRBJ1-2; 7 nucleotides agree with TRBD1. After removal of 1 base from V and 1 base from J, the junction contained 3 bases not matched to a gene. Germline loops: CDR1 MNHNY, CDR2 SVGAGI (reference sequence). The CDR3 is 15 residues long. CDR3 amino acids: CASSYLGQNNYGYTF. The CDR3 nucleotides read TGTGCCAGCAGTTACTTGGGACAGAATAACTATGGCTACACCTTC.

This chain links TRBV6-1 with TRBJ1-1; 7 bases line up with TRBD1. The germline V gene has CDR1 MNHNS and CDR2 SASEGT. This CDR3 is built from 15 residues. The ends lost 3 bases at V and 4 bases at J; junction bases unmatched: 8. The CDR3 protein is CASSERTGLGTEAFF. CDR3 coding DNA: TGTGCCAGCAGTGAGAGGACAGGCTTGGGCACTGAAGCTTTCTTT.

The chain carries TRBV11-3 and TRBJ2-1; TRBD2 agrees at 7 bases. The J segment lost 2 bases and the V segment lost 3 bases, leaving 1 base of the junction unmatched. Germline V gene sequence: CDR1 SGHNT, CDR2 YENEEA. The CDR3 totals 14 residues. CDR3 in DNA: TGTGCCAGCAGCTTCCGGGGGGCCTACAATGAGCAGTTCTTC. Protein sequence: CASSFRGAYNEQFF.

The chain uses TRBV27 and TRBJ2-3, with 8 bases aligning to TRBD2. The V segment lost 6 bases and the J segment 2 bases; nucleotides outside the gene matches: 7. The CDR3 consists of 15 residues. CDR1 and CDR2 from the germline V gene are MNHEY and SMNVEV (reference sequence). The CDR3 DNA follows: TGTGCCAGCAGGAGAGCGGGGGTAAACACAGATACGCAGTATTTT. Translated: CASRRAGVNTDTQYF.

The rearrangement uses TRBV7-9 and TRBJ1-2; a possible D gene is TRBD1 (6 bases). This CDR3 is built from 16 residues. V was shortened by 0 bases and J by 5 bases, with 16 bases between the two germline ends. Germline CDR1 is SEHNR and CDR2 is FQNEAQ (reference sequence). CDR3 nucleotides: TGTGCCAGCAGCTTAGCGGCCGGACAGTCCAGTTATGGCTACACCTTC. The encoded protein is CASSLAAGQSSYGYTF. The full variable domain, its missing parts supplied by reference TRBV7-9 and TRBJ1-2, is DTGVSQNPRHKITKRGQNVTFRCDPISEHNRLYWYRQTLGQGPEFLTYFQNEAQLEKSRLLSDRFSAERPKGSFSTLEIQRTEQGDSAMYLCASSLAAGQSSYGYTFGSGTRLTVV.

The chain couples TRBV27 to TRBJ2-2; perhaps TRBD2 as D (6 bases). Trimming removed 5 bases from V and 0 bases from J, with 13 bases in between. The length of the CDR3 is 16 residues. From germline, CDR1 is MNHEY and CDR2 SMNVEV (reference sequence). CDR3 loop: CASSVLRGSNTGELFF. The CDR3 DNA reads TGTGCCAGCAGTGTTCTGCGGGGCTCGAACACCGGGGAGCTGTTTTTT.

This clone was counted a few times. This sequence joins TRBV19 and TRBJ2-1, with 15 nucleotides matching TRBD2. Per the germline V gene, CDR1 is LNHDA and CDR2 is SQIVND (reference sequence). The CDR3 loop spans 17 amino acids. V shed 4 bases and J 7 bases; nucleotides not matched to a gene: 8. CDR3 residues: CASSTMGLAGGYNEQFF. For the CDR3, the DNA is TGTGCCAGTAGTACTATGGGACTAGCGGGAGGATATAATGAGCAGTTCTTC.

The V call is TRBV5-1, the J call TRBJ2-5; D gene unclear. CDR1 is SGHRS and CDR2 is YFSETQ in the germline V gene. This CDR3 comprises 14 residues. Trimming removed 4 bases from V and 1 base from J, with 11 bases in between. The CDR3 sequence is CASSQEPPQETQYF. In DNA, the CDR3 is TGCGCCAGCAGCCAAGAGCCCCCCCAAGAGACCCAGTACTTC. Filled out from reference TRBV5-1 and TRBJ2-5, the complete variable domain reads KAGVTQTPRYLIKTRGQQVTLSCSPISGHRSVSWYQQTPGQGLQFLFEYFSETQRNKGNFPGRFSGRQFSNSRSEMNVSTLELGDSALYLCASSQEPPQETQYFGPGTRLLVL.

The chain recombines TRBV7-8 with TRBJ1-2; no definite D call. The V gene lost 2 bases and the J gene lost 4 bases, with 17 bases spanning the gap. Germline assignment: CDR1 SGHVS and CDR2 FQNEAQ. CDR3 length equals 16 residues. The CDR3 reads CASSLLVDGIGYGYTF. CDR3 coding DNA: TGTGCCAGCAGCTTATTGGTGGACGGGATCGGCTATGGCTACACCTTC.

This clone came up a few times. The genes are TRBV28 and TRBJ1-2, with D possibly matching TRBD1 (6 bases). This CDR3 is built from 14 residues. V was clipped by 6 bases and J by 4 bases, with 15 bases between them. The V gene's germline CDR1 is MDHEN and CDR2 SYDVKM. The CDR3, as DNA: TGTGCCAGCAGGCTTACAGGGATCGCCTATGGCTACACCTTC. Residues: CASRLTGIAYGYTF.

The chain carries TRBV7-2 and TRBJ2-1, with a weak D call TRBD2 (5 bases). CDR3 size: 15 residues. Trimming took 1 base from V and 6 from J, leaving 13 bases between them. Germline V CDR1 and CDR2: SGHTA, FQGNSA. CDR3 nucleotide sequence: TGTGCCAGCAGCTTAGAGGCTCCCGGAGGCAATGAGCAGTTCTTC. It specifies CASSLEAPGGNEQFF.

The chain couples TRBV5-1 to TRBJ2-7; 11 nucleotides line up with TRBD2. CDR3 length: 16 amino acids. Germline V gene lookup returns CDR1 SGHRS and CDR2 YFSETQ. With 1 base clipped from V and 5 bases from J, the junction kept 8 bases outside the gene matches. The CDR3 sequence is CASSLLLAGVGNEQYF. CDR3 DNA: TGCGCCAGCAGCTTGCTACTAGCGGGAGTGGGTAACGAGCAGTACTTC.

The chain carries TRBV6-5 and TRBJ2-1, with 9 bases lining up with TRBD2. After removal of 3 bases from V and 6 bases from J, the junction contained 3 bases not matched to a gene. The germline CDR1 and CDR2 sequences are MNHEY and SVGAGI. CDR3 size: 14 residues. CDR3 sequence (DNA): TGTGCCAGCAGTTATAGCGGGAGTTTCAATGAGCAGTTCTTC. As protein: CASSYSGSFNEQFF.

This clone showed up just once. The genes are TRBV7-2 and TRBJ2-3; D possibly corresponds to TRBD1 (5 bases). Trimming removed 5 bases at V and 5 bases at J, with 8 bases between. This CDR3 contains 12 residues. Germline loops: CDR1 SGHTA, CDR2 FQGNSA. Here the CDR3 reads CASSRREDTQYF. In DNA, the CDR3 is TGTGCCAGCAGCCGCAGGGAAGATACGCAGTATTTT.

CDR3 sequence reads: CASSQLGRDTIYF. Written as DNA, the CDR3 is TGCGCCAGCAGCCAATTGGGGAGAGACACCATATATTTT. The chain combines TRBV4-1 with TRBJ1-3; D gene ambiguous. The CDR3 has 13 amino acids. CDR1 and CDR2 from the germline V gene are MGHRA and YSYEKL. V shed 2 bases and J shed 8 bases, with 10 bases lying between them.

This chain uses TRBV5-4 with TRBJ2-1; 10 positions agree with TRBD2. J gave up 4 bases and V 3 bases, and 4 bases lay outside the gene matches. Germline V gene sequence: CDR1 SGHNT, CDR2 YYREEE (reference sequence). This CDR3 is built from 15 residues. In DNA form, the CDR3 reads TGTGCCAGCAGCTCGAGGACTAGCGGATACAATGAGCAGTTCTTC. Residues: CASSSRTSGYNEQFF.

CDR3 sequence reads: CASSLATGQGPYGYTF. CDR3 in DNA: TGTGCCAGCAGCTTGGCCACCGGACAGGGGCCCTATGGCTACACCTTC. The J gene is TRBJ1-2, the V gene TRBV5-4; 9 nucleotides match TRBD1. V shed 0 bases and J 4 bases; nucleotides not matched to a gene: 7. The CDR3 is made up of 16 amino acids. CDR1 is SGHNT and CDR2 is YYREEE in the germline V gene (reference sequence).

The chain uses TRBV15 and TRBJ2-7, with a tentative D call TRBD1 (5 bases). V shed 4 bases and J shed 0 bases, with 10 bases lying between them. CDR1 LNHNV and CDR2 YYDKDF come from the germline V gene (reference sequence). This CDR3 contains 14 residues. The DNA for the CDR3 is TGTGCCACCAGCAAGTGGGGCTCCTCCTACGAGCAGTACTTC. Residues: CATSKWGSSYEQYF.

The table lists this clone with a count of one. The V and J genes are TRBV3-1 (or the pseudogene TRBV3-2) and TRBJ1-2; D call uncertain. V was trimmed by 2 bases and J by 4 bases, leaving 11 bases between them. The CDR3 covers 14 residues. The V gene's germline CDR1 is LGHDT and CDR2 YNNKEL (reference sequence). The CDR3 DNA is TGTGCCAGCAGCCAATCTACGGTAGCCTATGGCTACACCTTC. It translates to CASSQSTVAYGYTF.

The gene calls are TRBV5-4 and TRBJ1-2, with D unclear. The germline V and J ends were trimmed by 0 bases and 3 bases, with 9 bases remaining between them. Germline V gene lookup returns CDR1 SGHNT and CDR2 YYREEE (reference sequence). The CDR3 runs to 14 residues. CDR3 sequence (DNA): TGTGCCAGCAGCTTGGGTACAGAGCACTATGGCTACACCTTC. Its translation: CASSLGTEHYGYTF.

V gene TRBV5-1 combines with J gene TRBJ2-3; no clear D. Trimming cost V 4 bases and J 3 bases, with 9 bases left between them. This CDR3 contains 13 residues. Germline V gene lookup returns CDR1 SGHRS and CDR2 YFSETQ. The CDR3 is CASSLSATDTQYF. DNA for the CDR3: TGCGCCAGCAGCCTAAGTGCGACAGATACGCAGTATTTT.

This chain uses TRBV6-2 or TRBV6-3 with TRBJ2-1, with 8 positions matching TRBD1. Germline loops: CDR1 MNHEY, CDR2 SVGEGT. J lost 7 bases, V lost 8 bases, and 13 bases had no gene match. CDR3 length equals 15 residues. The CDR3 sequence: CASGLQGVIGNEQFF. The CDR3 DNA reads TGTGCCAGCGGCCTACAGGGGGTAATAGGTAATGAGCAGTTCTTC.